The rows below give T cell receptor beta chains drawn from one sample of a study of blood T cell repertoires in COVID-19. The method was immunoSEQ multiplex PCR; TCRdb's version includes in-frame clones alone and lacks a portion of them. Here the sample spans about 100,000 clones, around 88% being singletons. Sequencing was carried out using peripheral blood. These receptor sequences come from a man of 80 years or more with acute or convalescent COVID-19. Both conserved end residues are part of each CDR3. Each record gives: J gene, D gene, CDR3 length, V gene, clone size, CDR3 protein, CDR3 DNA. A D gene is named only where the DNA matches it firmly. For some rows the clone size is stated as once, few or many, or as a class when expanded; others skip it.

J gene: TRBJ2-1; D gene: TRBD1; CDR3 length: 13; V gene: TRBV5-1; clone size: -; CDR3 protein: CASGQGNTNEQFF; CDR3 DNA: TGCGCCAGCGGACAGGGGAATACTAATGAGCAGTTCTTC
J gene: TRBJ1-4; D gene: -; CDR3 length: 13; V gene: TRBV6-6; clone size: -; CDR3 protein: CASSYRGGEKLFF; CDR3 DNA: TGTGCCAGCAGTTACCGGGGAGGTGAAAAACTGTTTTTT
J gene: TRBJ2-2; D gene: -; CDR3 length: 14; V gene: TRBV29-1; clone size: -; CDR3 protein: CSVHGNGDTGELFF; CDR3 DNA: TGCAGCGTACACGGGAACGGCGACACCGGGGAGCTGTTTTTT
J gene: TRBJ2-3; D gene: -; CDR3 length: 14; V gene: TRBV6-5; clone size: -; CDR3 protein: CASTVQLSTDTQYF; CDR3 DNA: TGTGCCAGCACCGTACAGCTTAGCACAGATACGCAGTATTTT
J gene: TRBJ2-5; D gene: -; CDR3 length: 13; V gene: TRBV7-8; clone size: -; CDR3 protein: CASSLDQGSTQYF; CDR3 DNA: TGTGCCAGCTCCTTAGATCAGGGTTCAACCCAGTACTTC
J gene: TRBJ2-1; D gene: -; CDR3 length: 16; V gene: TRBV9; clone size: -; CDR3 protein: CASSAGRAGRYNEQFF; CDR3 DNA: TGTGCCAGCAGCGCGGGTAGGGCAGGGCGATACAATGAGCAGTTCTTC
J gene: TRBJ2-7; D gene: TRBD2; CDR3 length: 16; V gene: TRBV7-8; clone size: -; CDR3 protein: CASSPRTSGRSDEQYF; CDR3 DNA: TGTGCCAGCAGCCCTCGGACTAGCGGGAGGAGCGACGAGCAGTACTTC
J gene: TRBJ2-7; D gene: -; CDR3 length: 15; V gene: TRBV3-1/TRBV3-2; clone size: -; CDR3 protein: CASSQDLASSYEQYF; CDR3 DNA: TGTGCCAGCAGCCAAGATCTAGCCTCGTCCTACGAGCAGTACTTC
J gene: TRBJ2-1; D gene: TRBD2; CDR3 length: 15; V gene: TRBV5-5; clone size: -; CDR3 protein: CASSFSAGGWGEQFF; CDR3 DNA: TGTGCCAGCAGCTTTTCAGCGGGAGGTTGGGGTGAGCAGTTCTTC
J gene: TRBJ2-3; D gene: TRBD2; CDR3 length: 15; V gene: TRBV5-1; clone size: -; CDR3 protein: CASSPYSGSADTQYF; CDR3 DNA: TGCGCCAGCAGCCCTTATAGCGGGAGCGCAGATACGCAGTATTTT
J gene: TRBJ2-1; D gene: -; CDR3 length: 13; V gene: TRBV11-2; clone size: few; CDR3 protein: CASSPSVFGEQFF; CDR3 DNA: TGTGCCAGCAGCCCCTCCGTGTTCGGTGAGCAGTTCTTC
J gene: TRBJ2-6; D gene: -; CDR3 length: 20; V gene: TRBV7-9; clone size: -; CDR3 protein: CASTPWEAGLGYFGANVLTF; CDR3 DNA: TGTGCCAGCACCCCTTGGGAGGCAGGACTGGGGTACTTTGGGGCCAACGTCCTGACTTTC
J gene: TRBJ1-2; D gene: -; CDR3 length: 13; V gene: TRBV6-5; clone size: -; CDR3 protein: CASRLTANYGYTF; CDR3 DNA: TGTGCCAGCAGATTGACAGCTAACTATGGCTACACCTTC
J gene: TRBJ2-3; D gene: TRBD1; CDR3 length: 14; V gene: TRBV14; clone size: -; CDR3 protein: CASSRDRSTDTQYF; CDR3 DNA: TGTGCCAGCAGTCGGGACAGGAGCACAGATACGCAGTATTTT
J gene: TRBJ2-7; D gene: TRBD2; CDR3 length: 15; V gene: TRBV7-2; clone size: -; CDR3 protein: CASSLVGGGSVEQYF; CDR3 DNA: TGTGCCAGCAGCTTAGTTGGGGGAGGGTCGGTCGAGCAGTACTTC
J gene: TRBJ2-1; D gene: TRBD2; CDR3 length: 11; V gene: TRBV20-1; clone size: once; CDR3 protein: CSAWTSHEQFF; CDR3 DNA: TGCAGTGCTTGGACTAGTCATGAGCAGTTCTTC
J gene: TRBJ1-2; D gene: -; CDR3 length: 12; V gene: TRBV19; clone size: few; CDR3 protein: CASSNRGYGYTF; CDR3 DNA: TGTGCCAGTAGTAATCGAGGCTATGGCTACACCTTC
J gene: TRBJ2-7; D gene: -; CDR3 length: 14; V gene: TRBV5-1; clone size: -; CDR3 protein: CASSLAYSSYEQYF; CDR3 DNA: TGCGCCAGCAGCTTGGCTTATAGCTCCTACGAGCAGTACTTC
J gene: TRBJ2-5; D gene: TRBD2; CDR3 length: 16; V gene: TRBV4-1; clone size: once; CDR3 protein: CASSQEGTSSRETQYF; CDR3 DNA: TGCGCCAGCAGCCAAGAGGGGACTAGTTCCAGGGAGACCCAGTACTTC
J gene: TRBJ2-6; D gene: -; CDR3 length: 15; V gene: TRBV5-5; clone size: -; CDR3 protein: CASSLGPSGANVLTF; CDR3 DNA: TGTGCCAGCAGCTTGGGGCCTTCTGGGGCCAACGTCCTGACTTTC
J gene: TRBJ1-4; D gene: TRBD1; CDR3 length: 20; V gene: TRBV30; clone size: -; CDR3 protein: CAWSLDTGGFFFTTNEKLFF; CDR3 DNA: TGTGCCTGGAGTCTGGATACAGGGGGCTTTTTTTTCACAACTAATGAAAAACTGTTTTTT
J gene: TRBJ1-2; D gene: -; CDR3 length: 17; V gene: TRBV6-4; clone size: once; CDR3 protein: CASSDSSAGQGTNGYTF; CDR3 DNA: TGTGCCAGCAGTGACTCGTCCGCGGGGCAGGGCACGAATGGCTACACCTTC
J gene: TRBJ1-5; D gene: -; CDR3 length: 14; V gene: TRBV19; clone size: -; CDR3 protein: CASTLGQYNQPQHF; CDR3 DNA: TGTGCCAGTACCCTCGGACAGTACAATCAGCCCCAGCATTTT
J gene: TRBJ1-5; D gene: -; CDR3 length: 17; V gene: TRBV28; clone size: -; CDR3 protein: CASRIDTGLSGNQPQHF; CDR3 DNA: TGTGCCAGCAGAATTGATACAGGGTTATCGGGCAATCAGCCCCAGCATTTT
J gene: TRBJ2-7; D gene: -; CDR3 length: 13; V gene: TRBV27; clone size: -; CDR3 protein: CASSRTGGYEQYF; CDR3 DNA: TGTGCCAGCAGTAGGACAGGAGGGTACGAGCAGTACTTC
J gene: TRBJ2-7; D gene: TRBD2; CDR3 length: 16; V gene: TRBV28; clone size: -; CDR3 protein: CASRPPGLADSYEQYF; CDR3 DNA: TGTGCCAGCAGGCCCCCGGGACTAGCGGATTCCTACGAGCAGTACTTC
J gene: TRBJ2-1; D gene: TRBD2; CDR3 length: 13; V gene: TRBV29-1; clone size: -; CDR3 protein: CSVDVRAGGEQFF; CDR3 DNA: TGCAGCGTTGATGTGCGAGCGGGAGGTGAGCAGTTCTTC
J gene: TRBJ2-2; D gene: TRBD1; CDR3 length: 14; V gene: TRBV29-1; clone size: few; CDR3 protein: CSGGQGAGSGELFF; CDR3 DNA: TGCAGCGGAGGACAGGGGGCGGGATCCGGGGAGCTGTTTTTT
J gene: TRBJ1-2; D gene: -; CDR3 length: 13; V gene: TRBV6-2/TRBV6-3; clone size: -; CDR3 protein: CASSPGTNYGYTF; CDR3 DNA: TGTGCCAGCAGCCCCGGGACTAACTATGGCTACACCTTC
J gene: TRBJ1-5; D gene: -; CDR3 length: 13; V gene: TRBV3-1/TRBV3-2; clone size: -; CDR3 protein: CASSQDVSQPQHF; CDR3 DNA: TGTGCCAGCAGCCAAGATGTCAGTCAGCCCCAGCATTTT
J gene: TRBJ1-6; D gene: TRBD1; CDR3 length: 14; V gene: TRBV7-2; clone size: -; CDR3 protein: CASSFRGSDSPLHF; CDR3 DNA: TGTGCCAGCAGCTTCAGGGGGTCGGATTCACCCCTCCACTTT
J gene: TRBJ2-2; D gene: -; CDR3 length: 14; V gene: TRBV28; clone size: -; CDR3 protein: CASNLPPSTGELFF; CDR3 DNA: TGTGCCAGCAATCTACCTCCTAGCACCGGGGAGCTGTTTTTT
J gene: TRBJ2-5; D gene: TRBD2; CDR3 length: 16; V gene: TRBV24-1; clone size: -; CDR3 protein: CATSDLIAGGKETQYF; CDR3 DNA: TGTGCCACCAGTGATTTGATAGCGGGAGGAAAAGAGACCCAGTACTTC
J gene: TRBJ1-5; D gene: -; CDR3 length: 15; V gene: TRBV28; clone size: once; CDR3 protein: CASGPWGGAHQPQHF; CDR3 DNA: TGTGCCAGCGGTCCCTGGGGGGGGGCGCATCAGCCCCAGCATTTT
J gene: TRBJ2-5; D gene: TRBD2; CDR3 length: 16; V gene: TRBV7-8; clone size: -; CDR3 protein: CASSVQAGGPGETQYF; CDR3 DNA: TGTGCCAGCAGCGTGCAAGCGGGAGGGCCGGGTGAGACCCAGTACTTC
J gene: TRBJ1-4; D gene: TRBD1; CDR3 length: 17; V gene: TRBV28; clone size: -; CDR3 protein: CASSSIGQGSFNEKLFF; CDR3 DNA: TGTGCCAGCAGTTCTATAGGACAGGGGTCCTTTAATGAAAAACTGTTTTTT
J gene: TRBJ1-1; D gene: -; CDR3 length: 13; V gene: TRBV7-3; clone size: -; CDR3 protein: CASSLRGDTEAFF; CDR3 DNA: TGTGCCAGCAGCTTAAGGGGAGATACTGAAGCTTTCTTT
J gene: TRBJ1-5; D gene: -; CDR3 length: 14; V gene: TRBV9; clone size: -; CDR3 protein: CASSVQGIDQPQHF; CDR3 DNA: TGTGCCAGCAGCGTCCAGGGGATCGATCAGCCCCAGCATTTT
J gene: TRBJ2-1; D gene: TRBD2; CDR3 length: 19; V gene: TRBV5-1; clone size: -; CDR3 protein: CASSFARDGTSYRGNEQFF; CDR3 DNA: TGCGCCAGCAGCTTCGCAAGAGATGGGACTAGCTATAGAGGAAATGAGCAGTTCTTC
J gene: TRBJ1-4; D gene: -; CDR3 length: 14; V gene: TRBV5-5; clone size: few; CDR3 protein: CASSPGGPGEKLFF; CDR3 DNA: TGTGCCAGCAGCCCGGGGGGGCCGGGGGAAAAACTGTTTTTT
J gene: TRBJ1-1; D gene: TRBD1; CDR3 length: 13; V gene: TRBV28; clone size: -; CDR3 protein: CASSFQDRGRAFF; CDR3 DNA: TGTGCCAGCAGTTTCCAGGACAGGGGGCGAGCTTTCTTT
J gene: TRBJ2-1; D gene: -; CDR3 length: 14; V gene: TRBV9; clone size: -; CDR3 protein: CASSSDGRGDEQFF; CDR3 DNA: TGTGCCAGCAGTTCGGACGGTCGGGGTGATGAGCAGTTCTTC
J gene: TRBJ1-1; D gene: TRBD1; CDR3 length: 11; V gene: TRBV29-1; clone size: -; CDR3 protein: CTHDRVTEAFF; CDR3 DNA: TGCACCCATGACAGGGTCACTGAAGCTTTCTTT
J gene: TRBJ1-3; D gene: TRBD1; CDR3 length: 14; V gene: TRBV28; clone size: once; CDR3 protein: CASSSGGPGNTIYF; CDR3 DNA: TGTGCCAGCAGTTCAGGGGGCCCTGGAAACACCATATATTTT
J gene: TRBJ1-1; D gene: -; CDR3 length: 13; V gene: TRBV19; clone size: -; CDR3 protein: CASSTGVNTEAFF; CDR3 DNA: TGTGCCAGTTCGACAGGAGTGAACACTGAAGCTTTCTTT
J gene: TRBJ1-5; D gene: -; CDR3 length: 14; V gene: TRBV25-1; clone size: -; CDR3 protein: CASSAGQFNQPQHF; CDR3 DNA: TGTGCCAGCAGTGCGGGACAATTCAATCAGCCCCAGCATTTT
J gene: TRBJ2-3; D gene: TRBD2; CDR3 length: 14; V gene: TRBV2; clone size: -; CDR3 protein: CASRSGRVTDTQYF; CDR3 DNA: TGTGCCAGCAGGAGCGGGAGGGTCACAGATACGCAGTATTTT
J gene: TRBJ1-4; D gene: -; CDR3 length: 14; V gene: TRBV28; clone size: -; CDR3 protein: CASSYGGTGEKLFF; CDR3 DNA: TGTGCCAGCAGTTATGGGGGGACGGGGGAAAAACTGTTTTTT